This TCR beta chain originates from a study of identical twins. Deletions cut 3 bases from V and 1 base from J, with 7 bases between. There are 13 residues in the CDR3. Germline CDR1 reads DFQATT; CDR2 reads SNEGSKA (reference sequence). Via MiXCR, TCRdb re-called the 5' RACE reads, giving one row per CDR3 protein. The sample lists about 100,000 distinct CDR3 sequences; about 5.6% were seen once. General observations from the study: One should note that invariant MAIT and iNKT cells could partly confound zero-insertion analyses. Excess twin sharing in beta out-of-frame sequences was weaker.

This clonotype was seen a handful of times. The antigen is not known. The origin of this receptor is a woman between 45 and 60 years old in good health. The chain has TRBV20-1 and TRBJ1-5; D remains unclear. Source material: memory T cells sorted from blood. The CDR3 coding sequence is TGCAGTGCTAGGACGGGGAGCAATCAGCCCCAGCATTTT. Translated: CSARTGSNQPQHF.